A selection of T cell receptor beta chains follows, all from one sample in a study of T-cell memory formation after mild COVID-19. TCRdb recomputed calls from the 5' RACE reads with MiXCR, one row per CDR3 protein. The table lists 150,000 to 200,000 distinct CDR3 sequences, around 10% of them singletons. The sequencing sample was made of PBMCs or a T cell subset sorted from them (not recorded which). These receptors were taken from a man aged 18 to 29 who had mild COVID-19 (a few samples of this study predate the infection). Cell type and time point are not known. CDR3s include the opening cysteine and the closing phenylalanine or tryptophan. The D gene is left open where the match is weak.

v_call,d_call,cdr3_length,cdr3_aa
TRBV7-2,TRBD2,14,CASSATMGGTFWHF
TRBV4-2,TRBD1,17,CASSQDPTTGNNSPLHF
TRBV7-2,-,16,CASSLLGTSSYNEQFF
TRBV5-4,TRBD1,14,CASREATGIYGYTF
TRBV10-3,-,12,CAISSAGYEQYF
TRBV5-1,-,15,CASSTDLTPTTEAFF
TRBV15,TRBD1,16,CATLRGQGAWNTEAFF
TRBV7-2,-,14,CASSEALSTDTQYF
TRBV5-8,-,14,CASSLSSRADTQYF
TRBV5-1,-,13,CASSLATGPEQFF
TRBV6-2/TRBV6-3,-,12,CASRGNRNIQYF
TRBV4-3,TRBD1,15,CASSPTGDSYQPQHF
TRBV6-2/TRBV6-3,-,13,CASSQSRDQPQHF
TRBV7-3,-,15,CASSEFRGSADTQYF
TRBV4-1,-,16,CASLPSLIASLETQYF